One and the same sample provided the 19 T cell receptor beta chains below, sequenced in a study of response to subunit inactivated influenza vaccine. TCRdb re-analysed the RT-PCR reads in MiXCR, keeping a single row per CDR3 protein. The table has approximately 530,000 distinct CDR3 sequences, roughly 7.6% seen once. This material consisted of PBMCs from blood, taken approximately 25 months after vaccination. The receptors stem from a man aged 50-75 years who received an inactivated influenza vaccine.

This clonotype was seen many times. This chain connects TRBV29-1 to TRBJ2-1; possibly TRBD1 for D (5 bases). The length of the CDR3 is 9 residues. Germline CDR1 SQVTM, CDR2 ANQGSEA. Trimming removed 7 bases at V and 12 bases at J, with 10 bases between. CDR3 nucleotide sequence: TGCAGCGCTGACAGAGGGCAGTTCTTC. This translates into CSADRGQFF.

J is TRBJ2-1 and V is TRBV3-1; D may be TRBD2 (5 bases). Per germline, CDR1 LGHDT and CDR2 YNNKEL (reference sequence). Trimming shortened V by 1 base and J by 9 bases, and 13 bases separated the two germline ends. This CDR3 comprises 14 residues. The CDR3: CASSQGRGGGEQFF. As DNA, the CDR3 is TGTGCCAGCAGCCAAGGGCGAGGTGGAGGTGAGCAGTTCTTC.

J is TRBJ2-4 and V is TRBV4-1; 15 bases match TRBD2. V was clipped by 4 bases and J by 0 bases; unmatched bases: 4. The CDR3 runs to 18 residues. The germline CDR1 and CDR2 sequences are MGHRA and YSYEKL. The CDR3 reads CASSPGLAGGLAKNIQYF. The CDR3 bases are TGCGCCAGCAGCCCGGGACTAGCGGGGGGATTAGCCAAAAACATTCAGTACTTC.

The genes are TRBV15 and TRBJ2-7; TRBD1 agrees at 10 bases. The CDR3 is made up of 15 amino acids. Unmatched junction bases numbered 5, after V lost 3 bases and J lost 3 bases. CDR1 is LNHNV, CDR2 YYDKDF, per germline (reference sequence). Written as DNA, the CDR3 is TGTGCCACCAGCAGCGAAGGGGACAGGGGCTACGAGCAGTACTTC. Amino acids: CATSSEGDRGYEQYF.

The rearrangement links TRBV28 to TRBJ1-6; D unresolved. This CDR3 is built from 12 residues. Germline V gene sequence: CDR1 MDHEN, CDR2 SYDVKM. The V gene lost 6 bases and the J gene lost 10 bases, with 10 bases spanning the gap. CDR3 amino acids: CASSWPGSPLHF. The CDR3 coding sequence is TGTGCCAGCAGCTGGCCGGGGTCACCCCTCCACTTT.

This chain uses TRBV20-1 with TRBJ1-5; D gene uncertain. Trimming left V 6 bases short and J 4 bases short, with 10 bases between. The length of the CDR3 is 12 residues. The germline V gene encodes CDR1 DFQATT and CDR2 SNEGSKA (reference sequence). For the CDR3, the DNA is TGCAGTGCCAAGACGGGAAATCAGCCCCAGCATTTT. Its translation is CSAKTGNQPQHF.

The sample holds a few counts of this clonotype. This sequence joins TRBV12-3 or TRBV12-4 and TRBJ2-5; 11 positions agree with TRBD2. Germline trimming cut 7 bases from V and 2 bases from J; bases unmatched to any gene: 15. This CDR3 has 18 amino acids. CDR3 amino acids: CASTNGRVASGGQETQYF. The CDR3 coding sequence is TGTGCCAGCACCAACGGACGAGTCGCTAGCGGGGGGCAAGAGACCCAGTACTTC.

V and J are TRBV28 and TRBJ1-2, with unresolved D. V lost 5 bases and J 0 bases, leaving 16 bases between the germline ends. Germline-derived CDR1 and CDR2 are MDHEN and SYDVKM. This CDR3 region has 16 residues. The CDR3 bases are TGTGCCAGCAGTCCCCCCGGACTCGGGACTAACTATGGCTACACCTTC. Residues: CASSPPGLGTNYGYTF.

In this sample, this clonotype turned up a few times. V is TRBV6-5 and J is TRBJ2-7; D not resolved. The CDR3 has 14 residues. V was cut by 4 bases and J by 0 bases, with 10 bases left in between. From germline, CDR1 is MNHEY and CDR2 SVGAGI. The chain's CDR3 is CASSSISLSYEQYF. CDR3 sequence (DNA): TGTGCCAGCAGTTCAATCAGTCTCTCCTACGAGCAGTACTTC.

This chain joins TRBV20-1 and TRBJ2-2; the match to TRBD2 covers 7 bases. Germline values: CDR1 DFQATT, CDR2 SNEGSKA (reference sequence). Trimming took 2 bases from V and 0 from J; bases not matched to a gene: 6. This CDR3 spans 16 amino acids. CDR3 amino acids: CSARRTLAANTGELFF. CDR3 bases: TGCAGTGCTAGAAGAACTCTAGCGGCGAACACCGGGGAGCTGTTTTTT.

This clonotype was seen a few times. The V call is TRBV11-3, the J call TRBJ2-3; D is undetermined. Germline CDR1 reads SGHNT; CDR2 reads YENEEA. Trimming removed 1 base from V and 4 bases from J, with 9 bases in between. This CDR3 is built from 14 residues. The CDR3 DNA follows: TGTGCCAGCAGCTTAGCGGGTAACTCAGATACGCAGTATTTT. Translating it yields CASSLAGNSDTQYF.

This clonotype occurred a few times. This rearrangement joins TRBV3-1 to TRBJ2-3; D possibly corresponds to TRBD1 (6 bases). The CDR3 is made up of 17 amino acids. Germline V gene lookup returns CDR1 LGHDT and CDR2 YNNKEL (reference sequence). V was clipped by 1 base and J by 0 bases, with 14 bases between them. CDR3 DNA sequence: TGTGCCAGCAGCCAAGTAAGGACAGACCCTAGCACAGATACGCAGTATTTT. This sequence encodes CASSQVRTDPSTDTQYF.

In its sample, this clonotype was seen a few times. This rearrangement joins TRBV6-5 to TRBJ1-4; D is unresolved. This CDR3 has 13 amino acids. V lost 2 bases to trimming and J lost 4 bases, with 5 bases between them. Per the germline V gene, CDR1 is MNHEY and CDR2 is SVGAGI. The DNA of the CDR3 is TGTGCCAGCAGTTACCTCATTAATGAAAAACTGTTTTTT. This gives the protein CASSYLINEKLFF.

This clonotype was detected many times. The chain employs TRBV29-1 and TRBJ2-2, with TRBD2 matching 7 bases. The V gene end was trimmed by 4 bases and the J gene end by 0 bases; junction bases not matched to a gene: 2. The CDR3 is 14 residues long. The germline V gene encodes CDR1 SQVTM and CDR2 ANQGSEA. The chain's CDR3 is CSVGLAANTGELFF. The CDR3 nucleotides are TGCAGCGTTGGGCTAGCGGCGAACACCGGGGAGCTGTTTTTT.

The rearrangement joins TRBV7-9 to TRBJ2-1; no definite D call. The CDR3 is 16 amino acids. CDR1 is SEHNR, CDR2 FQNEAQ, per germline (reference sequence). V gave up 5 bases and J gave up 6 bases, with 20 bases separating them. CDR3 nucleotide sequence: TGTGCCAGCAGCCCCCGCCGCGTCACCATTGGCAATGAGCAGTTCTTC. It translates to CASSPRRVTIGNEQFF.

This chain links TRBV28 with TRBJ2-1, with a tentative D call TRBD2 (5 bases). The ends were cut back, 6 bases at V and 7 bases at J, with 13 bases in the middle. Germline V gene sequence: CDR1 MDHEN, CDR2 SYDVKM. The CDR3 totals 13 residues. CDR3 loop: CASRRISVNEQFF. The CDR3 DNA reads TGTGCCAGCAGGAGGATTAGCGTAAATGAGCAGTTCTTC.

The chain carries TRBV4-2 and TRBJ2-5, with TRBD1 matching over 11 bases. The ends lost 0 bases at V and 4 bases at J; junction bases unmatched: 7. CDR1 and CDR2 from the germline V gene are LGHNA and YNFKEQ. The CDR3 length is 17 residues. The CDR3 spells CASSQDRGTGGRETQYF. The CDR3 nucleotides read TGTGCCAGCAGCCAAGATCGGGGGACAGGGGGGAGAGAGACCCAGTACTTC.

This clonotype showed up just a few times. The chain is built from TRBV7-7 and TRBJ2-4; TRBD1 matches 9 bases. Germline V gene data show CDR1 as SSHAT and CDR2 as FNYEAQ (reference sequence). The ends lost 5 bases at V and 9 bases at J; junction bases unmatched: 8. The CDR3 loop spans 14 amino acids. DNA of the CDR3: TGTGCCAGCAGCCCCGGGACAGGGAGCGGCATTCAGTACTTC. It is translated as CASSPGTGSGIQYF. The complete variable domain, with remaining parts taken from reference TRBV7-7 and TRBJ2-4, reads GAGVSQSPRYKVTKRGQDVTLRCDPISSHATLYWYQQALGQGPEFLTYFNYEAQPDKSGLPSDRFSAERPEGSISTLTIQRTEQRDSAMYRCASSPGTGSGIQYFGAGTRLSVL.

This clonotype has at least ten counts. V is TRBV5-1 and J is TRBJ2-3; TRBD1 aligns across 7 bases. The CDR3 spans 16 residues. CDR1 is SGHRS and CDR2 is YFSETQ in the germline V gene. Losses at the gene ends were 4 bases for V and 2 bases for J; bases not matched to a gene: 10. CDR3: CASSDRDRTFTDTQYF. The CDR3 nucleotides are TGCGCCAGCAGCGACCGGGACAGAACCTTCACAGATACGCAGTATTTT.